Reported below is one TCR beta chain. Terminally differentiated effector memory CD45RA+ cells were left out of the naive CD8 fraction, which was CD45RO-negative and positively selected for CCR7. HIV-negative, healthy adults without recent acute infections or vaccinations were the donors. The data belong to a study of shared clonotypes between healthy human individuals. Measured with immunoSEQ multiplex PCR; TCRdb has only the in-frame clones, and not every one. The profile shows more than 2 million clones, just over 90% of them singletons. Per the germline V gene, CDR1 is PRHDT and CDR2 is FYEKMQ (reference sequence). V lost 3 bases to trimming and J lost 0 bases; unmatched junction nucleotides: 4. This CDR3 has 15 amino acids.

The sequenced material came from naive CD8+ T cells from PBMCs. J is TRBJ1-1 and V is TRBV13, with 7 bases that match TRBD1. The clonotype comes from a man younger than 35 in good health. Some clones in this sample may be carry-over from other donors' samples. CDR3 coding DNA: TGTGCCAGCAGCTTGACAGGGCAATTGAACACTGAAGCTTTCTTT. Its protein product is CASSLTGQLNTEAFF.